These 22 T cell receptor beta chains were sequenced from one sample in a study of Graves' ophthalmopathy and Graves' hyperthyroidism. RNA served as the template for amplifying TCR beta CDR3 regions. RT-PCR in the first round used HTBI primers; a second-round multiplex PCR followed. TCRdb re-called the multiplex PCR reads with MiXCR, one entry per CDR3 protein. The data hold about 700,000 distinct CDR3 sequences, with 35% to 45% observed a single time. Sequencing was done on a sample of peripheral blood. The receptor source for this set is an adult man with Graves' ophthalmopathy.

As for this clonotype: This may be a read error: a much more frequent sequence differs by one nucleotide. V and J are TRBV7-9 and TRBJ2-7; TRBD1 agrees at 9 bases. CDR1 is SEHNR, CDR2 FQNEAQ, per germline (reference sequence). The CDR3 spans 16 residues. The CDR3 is CASSPGGGTGIYEQCF. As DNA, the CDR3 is TGTGCCAGCAGCCCAGGGGGGGGGACAGGGATCTACGAGCAGTGCTTC.

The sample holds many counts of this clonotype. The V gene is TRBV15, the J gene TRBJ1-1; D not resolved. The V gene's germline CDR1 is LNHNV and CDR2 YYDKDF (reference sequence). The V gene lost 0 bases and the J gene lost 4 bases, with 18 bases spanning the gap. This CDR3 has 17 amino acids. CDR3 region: CATSRDRIGEWGTEAFF. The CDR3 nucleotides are TGTGCCACCAGCAGAGATAGGATCGGGGAGTGGGGCACTGAAGCTTTCTTT.

The DNA for the CDR3 is TGCAGCGTCAACAGGGGGACCTACGAGCAGTACTTC. Protein: CSVNRGTYEQYF. The rearrangement joins TRBV29-1 to TRBJ2-7; 8 bases are a match to TRBD1. This CDR3 has 12 residues. V shed 6 bases and J 2 bases; nucleotides not matched to a gene: 3. Germline lookup yields CDR1 SQVTM and CDR2 ANQGSEA.

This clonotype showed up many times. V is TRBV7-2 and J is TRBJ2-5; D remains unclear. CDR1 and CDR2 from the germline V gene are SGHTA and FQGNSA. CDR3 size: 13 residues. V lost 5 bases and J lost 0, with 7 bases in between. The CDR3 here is CASSPPNQETQYF. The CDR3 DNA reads TGTGCCAGCAGCCCCCCGAACCAAGAGACCCAGTACTTC.

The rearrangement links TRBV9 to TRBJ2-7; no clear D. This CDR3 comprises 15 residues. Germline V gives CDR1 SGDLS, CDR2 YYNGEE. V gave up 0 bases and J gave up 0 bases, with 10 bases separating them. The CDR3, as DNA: TGTGCCAGCAGCGTAGGCTCCCGGAGCTCCTACGAGCAGTACTTC. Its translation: CASSVGSRSSYEQYF.

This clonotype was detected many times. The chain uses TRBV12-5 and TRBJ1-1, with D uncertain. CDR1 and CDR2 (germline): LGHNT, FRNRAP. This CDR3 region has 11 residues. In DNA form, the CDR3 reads TGTGCCGCAGCGGGAACCACTGAAGCTTTCTTT. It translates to CAAAGTTEAFF. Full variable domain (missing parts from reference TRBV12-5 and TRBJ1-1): DARVTQTPRHKVTEMGQEVTMRCQPILGHNTVFWYRQTMMQGLELLAYFRNRAPLDDSGMPKDRFSAEMPDATLATLKIQPSEPRDSAVYFCAAAGTTEAFFGQGTRLTVV.

DNA of the CDR3: TGTGCCAGCAGTCAGACACTTAATCAGCCCCAGCATTTT. This gives the protein CASSQTLNQPQHF. The chain combines TRBV6-6 with TRBJ1-5; D gene ambiguous. Trimming pared 5 bases from V and 4 bases from J, leaving 9 bases between. The CDR3 extends over 13 amino acids. Germline V gives CDR1 MNHNY, CDR2 SVGAGI (reference sequence).

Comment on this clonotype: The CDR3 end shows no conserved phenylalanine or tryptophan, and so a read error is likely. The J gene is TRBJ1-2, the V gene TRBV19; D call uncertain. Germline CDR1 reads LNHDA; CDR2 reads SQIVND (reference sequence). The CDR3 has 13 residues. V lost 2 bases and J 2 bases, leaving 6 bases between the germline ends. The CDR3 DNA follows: TGTGCCAGTAGTATAACCGGAAACTATGGCTACACCTCC. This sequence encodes CASSITGNYGYTS.

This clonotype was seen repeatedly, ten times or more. The CDR3 region is CAISEWVGDSPLHF. Here the CDR3 DNA reads TGTGCCATCAGTGAATGGGTAGGAGATTCACCCCTCCACTTT. J is TRBJ1-6 and V is TRBV10-3; D gene uncertain. The CDR3 length is 14 residues. The V gene lost 3 bases and the J gene lost 8 bases, with 11 bases spanning the gap. CDR1 is ENHRY and CDR2 is SYGVKD in the germline V gene.

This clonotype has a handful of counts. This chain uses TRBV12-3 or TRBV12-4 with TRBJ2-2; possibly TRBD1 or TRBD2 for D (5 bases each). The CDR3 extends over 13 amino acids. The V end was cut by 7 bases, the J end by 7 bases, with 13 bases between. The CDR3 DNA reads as TGTGCCAGCATCTTGGGGGTCCGCGGGGAGCTGTTTTTT. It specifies CASILGVRGELFF.

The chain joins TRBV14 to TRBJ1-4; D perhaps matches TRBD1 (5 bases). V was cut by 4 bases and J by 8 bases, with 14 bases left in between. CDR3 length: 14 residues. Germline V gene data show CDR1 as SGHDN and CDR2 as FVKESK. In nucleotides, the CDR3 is TGTGCCAGCAGCCGGGGGGACGATGAAGAAAAACTGTTTTTT. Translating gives CASSRGDDEEKLFF. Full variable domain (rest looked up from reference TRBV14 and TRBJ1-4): EAGVTQFPSHSVIEKGQTVTLRCDPISGHDNLYWYRRVMGKEIKFLLHFVKESKQDESGMPNNRFLAERTGGTYSTLKVQPAELEDSGVYFCASSRGDDEEKLFFGSGTQLSVL.

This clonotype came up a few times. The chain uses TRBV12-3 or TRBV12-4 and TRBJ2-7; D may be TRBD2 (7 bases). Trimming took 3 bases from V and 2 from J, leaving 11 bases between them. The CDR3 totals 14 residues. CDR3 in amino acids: CASSFLGGAYEQYF. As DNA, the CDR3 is TGTGCCAGCAGTTTCTTAGGGGGGGCCTACGAGCAGTACTTC.

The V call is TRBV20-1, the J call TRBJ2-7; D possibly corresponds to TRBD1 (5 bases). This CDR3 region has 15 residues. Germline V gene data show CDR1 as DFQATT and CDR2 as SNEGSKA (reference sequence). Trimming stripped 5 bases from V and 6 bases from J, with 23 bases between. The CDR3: CSAPYQGRTLGEQYF. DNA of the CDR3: TGCAGTGCTCCTTACCAGGGCCGGACCTTGGGCGAGCAGTACTTC.

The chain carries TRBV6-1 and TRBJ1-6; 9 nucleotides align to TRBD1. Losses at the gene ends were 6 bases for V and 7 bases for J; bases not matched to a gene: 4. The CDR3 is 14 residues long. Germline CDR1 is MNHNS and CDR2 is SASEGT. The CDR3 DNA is TGTGCCAGCAGAGACGGGACAGGGAATTCACCCCTCCACTTT. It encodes CASRDGTGNSPLHF.

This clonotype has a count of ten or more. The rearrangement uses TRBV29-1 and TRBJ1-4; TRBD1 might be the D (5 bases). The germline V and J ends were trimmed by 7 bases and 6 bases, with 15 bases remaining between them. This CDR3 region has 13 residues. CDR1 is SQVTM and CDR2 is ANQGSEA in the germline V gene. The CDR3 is CSAPSQGDEKLFF. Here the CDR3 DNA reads TGCAGCGCCCCCTCCCAGGGTGATGAAAAACTGTTTTTT.

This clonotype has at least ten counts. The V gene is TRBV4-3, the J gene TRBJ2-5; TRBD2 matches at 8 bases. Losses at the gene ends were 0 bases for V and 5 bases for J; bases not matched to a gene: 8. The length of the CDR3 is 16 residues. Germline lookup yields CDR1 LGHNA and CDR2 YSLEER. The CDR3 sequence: CASSQDAASGWETQYF. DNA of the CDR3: TGCGCCAGCAGCCAAGACGCGGCTAGCGGGTGGGAGACCCAGTACTTC.

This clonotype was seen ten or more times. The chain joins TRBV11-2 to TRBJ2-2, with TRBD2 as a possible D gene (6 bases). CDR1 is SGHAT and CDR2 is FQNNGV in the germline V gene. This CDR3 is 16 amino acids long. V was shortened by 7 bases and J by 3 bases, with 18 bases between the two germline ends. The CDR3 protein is CASTSWGEVDTGELFF. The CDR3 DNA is TGTGCCAGCACCAGCTGGGGGGAGGTCGACACCGGGGAGCTGTTTTTT.

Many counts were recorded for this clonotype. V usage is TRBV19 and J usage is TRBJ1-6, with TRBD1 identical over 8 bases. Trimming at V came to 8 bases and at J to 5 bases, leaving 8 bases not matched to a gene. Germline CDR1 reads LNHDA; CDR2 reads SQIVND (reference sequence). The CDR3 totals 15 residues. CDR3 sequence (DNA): TGTGCCAGTCGAAGGGACAGGAAGGATAATTCACCCCTCCACTTT. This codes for CASRRDRKDNSPLHF.

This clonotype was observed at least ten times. CDR3 nucleotide sequence: TGTGCCAGCAGCAGTGGGGGAGAAAACCTGAACACTGAAGCTTTCTTT. Amino acids: CASSSGGENLNTEAFF. V gene TRBV7-9 combines with J gene TRBJ1-1; weak D call: TRBD1 (5 bases). Germline loops: CDR1 SEHNR, CDR2 FQNEAQ (reference sequence). The CDR3 has 16 residues. Trimming removed 5 bases at V and 0 bases at J, with 16 bases between. Complete variable domain (other parts from reference TRBV7-9 and TRBJ1-1): DTGVSQNPRHKITKRGQNVTFRCDPISEHNRLYWYRQTLGQGPEFLTYFQNEAQLEKSRLLSDRFSAERPKGSFSTLEIQRTEQGDSAMYLCASSSGGENLNTEAFFGQGTRLTVV.

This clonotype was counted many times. CDR3 nucleotides: TGCAGTGCTAGAGAGCTGGGTGGCGGTTTAGACACTGAAGCTTTCTTT. Translated: CSARELGGGLDTEAFF. The chain carries TRBV20-1 and TRBJ1-1; no definite D call. Per germline, CDR1 DFQATT and CDR2 SNEGSKA (reference sequence). The germline V and J ends were trimmed by 0 bases and 3 bases, with 17 bases remaining between them. The CDR3 contains 16 residues.

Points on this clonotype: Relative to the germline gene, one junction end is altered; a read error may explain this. CDR3 in amino acids: CASSLSAGGPNEQYF. The CDR3 region has the DNA TGTGCCAGCAGTTTATCAGCGGGAGGGCCCAACGAGCAGTACTTC. The rearrangement links TRBV10-3 to TRBJ2-7; TRBD2 aligns across 10 bases. CDR1 is ENHRY, CDR2 SYGVKD, per germline. The CDR3 runs to 15 residues.

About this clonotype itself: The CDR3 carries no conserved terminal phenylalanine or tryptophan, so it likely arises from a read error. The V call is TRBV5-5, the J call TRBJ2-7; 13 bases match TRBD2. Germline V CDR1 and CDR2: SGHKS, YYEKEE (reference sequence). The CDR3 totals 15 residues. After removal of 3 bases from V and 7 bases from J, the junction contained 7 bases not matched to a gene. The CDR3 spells CASSYPGLAGLEQYL. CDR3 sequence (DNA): TGTGCCAGCAGCTATCCGGGACTAGCGGGACTAGAGCAGTACCTC.